This TCR beta chain was profiled in a study of blood T cells in healthy people across ages. Sample-barcoded 5' priming and a J-beta primer mix drove a second PCR of 7 to 11 cycles. Every sample gave at least 2.5 million paired-end reads containing CDR3. TCRdb recomputed calls from the 5' RACE reads with MiXCR, one row per CDR3 protein. Of about 1 million distinct CDR3 sequences listed, 40% to 55% are singletons. The people who gave samples were healthy Caucasians from Russia, aged about 6 to 100. Whole-study findings and limits: Changes in expanded clonotypes were possibly confounded, as the CMV status of donors was unknown.

This clonotype has a handful of counts. Antigen unknown. CDR1 is SGHTA and CDR2 is FQGTGA in the germline V gene. The CDR3 consists of 18 residues. Trimming removed 3 bases at V and 1 base at J, with 16 bases between. The chain joins TRBV7-3 to TRBJ2-6; D possibly corresponds to TRBD2 (6 bases). The receptor was isolated from an older woman in good health. Sequences were obtained from blood. The CDR3 loop reads CASSFTGTGQSGANVLTF. The CDR3 coding sequence is TGTGCCAGCAGCTTCACCGGGACTGGCCAATCTGGGGCCAACGTCCTGACTTTC.